This TCR beta chain was captured in a study of blood T cell repertoires in COVID-19. Study as a whole: Material from acute and convalescent COVID-19 was sourced from the United States, Italy and Spain.

Original analysis: How many nucleated cells were present was estimated from reference gene primer amplification. Assay used: immunoSEQ multiplex PCR; TCRdb lists only in-frame clones, some missing. That table supplies the V and J calls and clone size; D and trimming were determined from the DNA. Of 200,000 to 300,000 clones listed, about 89% are singletons. This clone was picked up many times. Two negative PCRs, clearance, or symptom resolution had been documented for recovered Cohort 3 donors. V was clipped by 2 bases and J by 7 bases, with 12 bases between them. There are 15 residues in the CDR3. CDR1 and CDR2 (germline): SGHNT, YENEEA.

This TCR came from a woman between 18 and 29 years old who had recovered from COVID-19. This chain uses TRBV11-3 with TRBJ1-6; D ambiguous. Sequencing was done on a sample of PBMCs or T cells enriched from blood (not recorded which). The chain's CDR3 is CASSLTTADNSPLHF. The CDR3 DNA reads TGTGCCAGCAGCTTAACCACAGCGGACAATTCACCCCTCCACTTT.